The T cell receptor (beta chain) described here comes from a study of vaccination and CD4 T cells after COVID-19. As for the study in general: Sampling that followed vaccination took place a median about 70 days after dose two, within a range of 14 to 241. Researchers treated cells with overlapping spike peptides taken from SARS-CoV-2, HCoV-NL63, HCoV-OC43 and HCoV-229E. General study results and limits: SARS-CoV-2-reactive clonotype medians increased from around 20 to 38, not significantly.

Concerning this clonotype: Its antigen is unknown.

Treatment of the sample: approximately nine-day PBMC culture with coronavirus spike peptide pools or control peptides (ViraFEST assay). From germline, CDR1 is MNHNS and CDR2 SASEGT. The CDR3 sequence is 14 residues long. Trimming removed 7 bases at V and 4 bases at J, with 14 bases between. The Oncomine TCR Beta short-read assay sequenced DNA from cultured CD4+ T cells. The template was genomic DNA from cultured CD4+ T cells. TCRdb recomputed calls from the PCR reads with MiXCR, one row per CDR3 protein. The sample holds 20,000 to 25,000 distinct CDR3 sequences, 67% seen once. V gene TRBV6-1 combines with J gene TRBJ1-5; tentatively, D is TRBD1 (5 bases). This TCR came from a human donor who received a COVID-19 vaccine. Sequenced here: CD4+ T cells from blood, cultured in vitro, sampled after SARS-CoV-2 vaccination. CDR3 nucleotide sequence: TGTGCCAGCAACTGGAAGGGGTGGAATCAGCCCCAGCATTTT. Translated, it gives CASNWKGWNQPQHF.